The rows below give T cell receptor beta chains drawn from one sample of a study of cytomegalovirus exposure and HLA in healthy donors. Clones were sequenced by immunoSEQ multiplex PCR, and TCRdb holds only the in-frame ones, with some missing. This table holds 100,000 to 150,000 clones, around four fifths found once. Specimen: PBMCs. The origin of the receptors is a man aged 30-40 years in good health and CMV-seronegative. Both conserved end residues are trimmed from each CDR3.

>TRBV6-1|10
ASSGDRSLLF
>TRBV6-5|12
ASSLQGFYYEQY
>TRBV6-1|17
ASSETHWYRRDSNQPQH
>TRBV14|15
ASSHPQGGGDSAGYT
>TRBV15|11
ATSSLSRETQY
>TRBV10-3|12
AISAQGGNQPQH
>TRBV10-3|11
ATGTSGRNEQY
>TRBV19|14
ASSRWVTSGNNEQF
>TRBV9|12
ASSVVTGTYGYT
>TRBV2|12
ASSGGLGGYEQY
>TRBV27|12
ASSPQGPAYEQY
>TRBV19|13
ASSSAGEANEKLF
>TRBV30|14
AWSHLGTRRDYEQY
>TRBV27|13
ASSLTGGGLDGYT
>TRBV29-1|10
SVDPITSEQF
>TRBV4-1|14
ASSQTATGGLGEQY
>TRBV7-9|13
ASSPLSAGQETQY
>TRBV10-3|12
AISQTESNQPQH
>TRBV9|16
ASSVDSRGKFGANVLT
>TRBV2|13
ASREGLAKIYEQY
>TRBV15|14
ATSRVFGTILETQY
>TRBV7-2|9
ASSLLYEQY
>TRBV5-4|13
ASSADRGFTDTQY
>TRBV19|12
ASSRQGVNQPQH
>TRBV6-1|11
ASTIDSSYGYT
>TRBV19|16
ASSIKGPSTGHLYEQY
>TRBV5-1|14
ASSLGTDYSTDTQY
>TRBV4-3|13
ASSPTTGGVEKLF
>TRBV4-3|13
ASSQGGGRTDTQY
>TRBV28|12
ASSPTGAKNIQY
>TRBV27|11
ASSLTTLGTQY
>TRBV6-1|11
ASSEDRGDEQY
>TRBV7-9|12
ASSVQGASDGYT
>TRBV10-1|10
ASSESRSSQY
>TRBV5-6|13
ASSLVAGGPKTQY
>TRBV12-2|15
ASRLVTREPNSYEQY
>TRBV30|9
AWSVLNTQY
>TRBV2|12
ASSRTVSGNTIY
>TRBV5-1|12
ASSLEAPQETQY
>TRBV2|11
ASTKEGRETQY
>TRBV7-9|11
ASGAGKNTEAF
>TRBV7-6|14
ASSQRQGRSTDTQY
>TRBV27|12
ASSLTGSNEKLF
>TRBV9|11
VSGRLGYNEQF
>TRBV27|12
ASGVGGSQETQY
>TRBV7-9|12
ASSLAGGLEKLF
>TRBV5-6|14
ASSWVRAGGSDTQY
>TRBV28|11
ASKDSPTYGYT
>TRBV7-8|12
ATPQGVGSYGYT
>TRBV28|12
ASSEHGQIDEQY
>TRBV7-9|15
ASSSGTGSPSYNEQF
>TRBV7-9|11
ASSLRGFEKLF